This T cell receptor beta chain was found in a study of cytomegalovirus exposure and HLA in healthy donors. Study results and limitations: A reported reduction in N-insertions relative to the roughly 700-donor mean was seen in an Asian-associated ancestry cluster in a later analysis.

As regards this clone: Its antigen is undetermined.

The PCR made use of 60 Vbeta and 13 Jbeta primers. Clones were sequenced by immunoSEQ multiplex PCR, and TCRdb holds only the in-frame ones, with some missing. The sample holds about 150,000 clones, around 79% seen once. Looked up from germline, CDR1 is SEHNR and CDR2 is FQNEAQ (reference sequence). The germline V and J ends were trimmed by 0 bases and 3 bases, with 3 bases remaining between them. The CDR3 is made up of 12 amino acids. This TCR was sampled from a male donor in good health and CMV-seronegative. Sequenced material: PBMCs. The V gene is TRBV7-9, the J gene TRBJ2-7; D not resolved. The CDR3 DNA reads as TGTGCCAGCAGCTTAGCACTCTACGAGCAGTACTTC. It translates to CASSLALYEQYF.